These 5 T cell receptor beta chains originate from one sample sequenced in a study of tumor-infiltrating lymphocytes in primary liver carcinoma. Bulk tissue was left unsorted, and RNA and DNA were co-extracted from 20-30 mg of it. Making TCR beta cDNA involved 400 to 600 ng total RNA and a constant-region primer. Slightly modified ARM-PCR with three nested multiplex PCR rounds yielded TCR beta libraries. The opening two PCR rounds, 10 cycles each, paired TRBV1-TRBV30 forward primers with a C-beta reverse primer. Each CDR3 protein gets one entry after TCRdb re-called the multiplex PCR reads with MiXCR. The sample lists around 19,000 distinct CDR3 sequences; almost 80% were seen once. Source material: liver tumor tissue from sampling region 4. Subset here: tumor region T4, right-lateral pole. These receptors were taken from a woman between 25 and 40 years old with primary liver carcinoma and hepatitis B virus infection.

This chain links TRBV5-4 with TRBJ2-3; possible D gene TRBD1, 5 bases. V was shortened by 4 bases and J by 2 bases, with 17 bases between the two germline ends. CDR1 and CDR2 (germline): SGHNT, YYREEE (reference sequence). The CDR3 is 16 residues long. The CDR3 protein is CASSVGGHPPTDTQYF. The CDR3 region has the DNA TGTGCCAGCAGCGTAGGCGGACACCCTCCCACAGATACGCAGTATTTT.

This rearrangement joins TRBV6-1 to TRBJ2-1; no reliable D call. This CDR3 has 13 residues. CDR1 MNHNS and CDR2 SASEGT come from the germline V gene. For the CDR3, the DNA is TGTATCAGCAGTGGGAAAGTCTTCGGTGATCAGTTCTTC. This codes for CISSGKVFGDQFF.

Regarding this clonotype: The CDR3 does not end in the conserved phenylalanine or tryptophan, so this is likely a read error. The DNA is left out, because the CDR3 cannot be placed on it with certainty; the CDR3 is given as TCRdb lists it. The CDR3 protein is CASSQDAGSSYNKQFL. The chain couples TRBV4-3 to TRBJ2-1; the table's TRBD2 call for D was not verified on the DNA. The CDR3 has 16 residues if both end residues are counted. Looked up from germline, CDR1 is LGHNA and CDR2 is YSLEER.

DNA for the CDR3: TGTGCCAGCAGTTACGGGACAGGGGGCGACCAGTCCCAGCATTTT. Its protein is CASSYGTGGDQSQHF. This chain links TRBV6-6 with TRBJ1-5; 12 bases are shared with TRBD1. V shed 2 bases and J 11 bases; nucleotides not matched to a gene: 7. Germline assignment: CDR1 MNHNY and CDR2 SVGAGI (reference sequence). This CDR3 contains 15 residues.

Concerning this clonotype: The germline gene is not matched at one end of the junction; a read error may be the cause. This chain links TRBV4-3 with TRBJ1-1; 7 positions agree with TRBD1. This CDR3 contains 14 residues. CDR1 LGHNA and CDR2 YSLEER come from the germline V gene. CDR3 bases: TGTGACAGCAGCCATGACAGGGCGGTAACTGAAGCTTTCTTT. Residues: CDSSHDRAVTEAFF.